The text below deals with one T cell receptor (beta chain). What it binds is not known. Here immunoSEQ multiplex PCR was the method, and the copy in TCRdb shows in-frame clones only, minus some. The sample yields 75,000 to 100,000 clones, roughly 91% seen once. This sample stems from a study of OX40 agonist ivuxolimab in advanced cancers. Study-wide findings and caveats: Relative to CD4+ cells, CD8+ T cells on average had more expanded clones.

Germline loops: CDR1 SGHTA, CDR2 FQGNSA. V dropped 5 bases and J dropped 2; count of bases not matched to a gene: 12. CDR3 length: 17 residues. This chain uses TRBV7-2 with TRBJ2-7; 10 bases match TRBD2. This sample comprised CD4+ or CD8+ T cells sorted from blood, obtained in a trial of the OX40 agonist ivuxolimab. This TCR derives from an adult with an advanced solid tumor such as melanoma, head and neck, liver or kidney cancer. The CDR3 spells CASSLRLAGKPTYEQYF. CDR3 DNA: TGTGCCAGCAGCCTGCGACTAGCGGGTAAGCCGACCTACGAGCAGTACTTC.